Listed here are 31 T cell receptor beta chains from one sample, sequenced in a study of T cell responses to AZD1222 COVID-19 vaccine. Clones were read by immunoSEQ multiplex PCR, and TCRdb kept only the in-frame ones, dropping some. Of 150,000 or so clones in the sample, 80% to 95% were seen once. The sample consisted of peripheral blood, taken 28 days after the second AZD1222 dose. These receptors all stem from an adult who received the AZD1222 COVID-19 vaccine.

The V call is TRBV7-2, the J call TRBJ2-1, with D perhaps assigned TRBD1 or TRBD2 (5 bases each). CDR3 size: 16 residues. CDR1 SGHTA and CDR2 FQGNSA come from the germline V gene. Trimming shortened V by 6 bases and J by 9 bases, and 24 bases separated the two germline ends. CDR3 DNA: TGTGCCAGCAGTCACCGGTCGGGACGGGGAGATGGTGAGCAGTTCTTC. Amino acids: CASSHRSGRGDGEQFF.

V is TRBV18 and J is TRBJ1-6; the D is unclear. This CDR3 comprises 13 residues. Germline values: CDR1 KGHSH, CDR2 LQKENI. Trimming took 1 base from V and 8 from J, leaving 6 bases between them. The CDR3 region has the DNA TGTGCCAGCTCACCACAACGGGATTCACCCCTCCACTTT. It translates to CASSPQRDSPLHF.

This sequence joins TRBV10-1 and TRBJ1-3, with D maybe TRBD1 (6 bases). Germline V gives CDR1 WNHNN, CDR2 SYGVQD (reference sequence). The CDR3 is 16 residues long. The ends were cut back, 4 bases at V and 0 bases at J, with 13 bases in the middle. The DNA of the CDR3 is TGCGCCAGCAGTGGATCTACAGGGACCTCTGGAAACACCATATATTTT. Translated, it gives CASSGSTGTSGNTIYF.

V gene TRBV28 combines with J gene TRBJ1-1; perhaps TRBD1 as D (5 bases). In germline, CDR1 is MDHEN, CDR2 SYDVKM. Trimming pared 1 base from V and 4 bases from J, leaving 19 bases between. The CDR3 covers 17 residues. CDR3 sequence: CASSLFRAGRGGTEAFF. CDR3 in DNA: TGTGCCAGCAGTTTATTTCGGGCAGGGAGAGGAGGCACTGAAGCTTTCTTT.

The chain combines TRBV27 with TRBJ2-7, with 12 bases matching TRBD2. V was clipped by 5 bases and J by 5 bases; unmatched bases: 7. CDR1 is MNHEY and CDR2 is SMNVEV in the germline V gene (reference sequence). The CDR3 is 15 amino acids. CDR3 nucleotide sequence: TGTGCCAGCAGTCTGACTAGCGGGAGTCGTGACGAGCAGTACTTC. Protein sequence: CASSLTSGSRDEQYF.

This chain joins TRBV9 and TRBJ1-1; a weak D match, TRBD1 (5 bases). The ends were cut back, 3 bases at V and 4 bases at J, with 10 bases in the middle. Germline V gene data show CDR1 as SGDLS and CDR2 as YYNGEE. This CDR3 contains 13 residues. The CDR3 coding sequence is TGTGCCAGCAGCGGGAGGGGTAGCACTGAAGCTTTCTTT. Its protein is CASSGRGSTEAFF.

The chain recombines TRBV20-1 with TRBJ1-2, with D unclear. The CDR3 runs 11 residues. CDR1 and CDR2 (germline): DFQATT, SNEGSKA (reference sequence). The ends were cut back, 1 base at V and 9 bases at J, with 9 bases in the middle. As DNA, the CDR3 is TGCAGTGCTAGAGCCTCCCAGAGCTACACCTTC. Its protein is CSARASQSYTF.

This chain joins TRBV10-3 and TRBJ2-1; D is perhaps TRBD1 or TRBD2 (6 bases each). Trimming removed 2 bases at V and 5 bases at J, with 13 bases between. Germline values: CDR1 ENHRY, CDR2 SYGVKD. This CDR3 contains 15 residues. The CDR3 DNA is TGTGCCATCAGTGAGAAGCCGGAGGGGGACAATGAGCAGTTCTTC. Its protein product is CAISEKPEGDNEQFF.

This clone occurred once. This chain uses TRBV12-3 or TRBV12-4 with TRBJ1-3; D is uncertain. CDR3 size: 13 residues. The V end was cut by 8 bases, the J end by 0 bases, with 8 bases between. The CDR3 here is CASGDVSGNTIYF. The CDR3 bases are TGTGCCAGCGGAGATGTCTCTGGAAACACCATATATTTT.

The V gene is TRBV6-5, the J gene TRBJ2-1, with unresolved D. Germline lookup yields CDR1 MNHEY and CDR2 SVGAGI. V shed 6 bases and J shed 15 bases, with 15 bases lying between them. CDR3 length: 11 amino acids. DNA for the CDR3: TGTGCCAGCAGCCTCGGGCAACGTCTGTTCTTC. This codes for CASSLGQRLFF.

The count of this clone is one. The gene calls are TRBV5-4 and TRBJ2-7, with D possibly matching TRBD1 (7 bases). Germline V gene lookup returns CDR1 SGHNT and CDR2 YYREEE (reference sequence). V dropped 2 bases and J dropped 2 bases, with 14 bases sitting between them. The CDR3 is made up of 15 amino acids. This CDR3 reads CASSLGTQGAYEQYF. CDR3 nucleotide sequence: TGTGCCAGCAGCTTAGGGACTCAGGGGGCCTACGAGCAGTACTTC.

This clone was recorded a few times. The rearrangement joins TRBV19 to TRBJ2-3; the D gene is possibly TRBD2 (5 bases). Germline V gives CDR1 LNHDA, CDR2 SQIVND (reference sequence). The CDR3 has 17 amino acids. Trimming took 3 bases from V and 0 from J, leaving 16 bases between them. CDR3 DNA: TGTGCCAGTAGTATGAGCGGAGACGGCTATAGCACAGATACGCAGTATTTT. This codes for CASSMSGDGYSTDTQYF.

The J gene is TRBJ1-2, the V gene TRBV6-5, with D unclear. The germline V and J ends were trimmed by 0 bases and 9 bases, with 14 bases remaining between them. Germline V gene sequence: CDR1 MNHEY, CDR2 SVGAGI. This CDR3 has 14 amino acids. The CDR3 loop reads CASSYSDGYVRYTF. As DNA, the CDR3 is TGTGCCAGCAGTTACTCGGACGGTTATGTCCGCTACACCTTC.

This clone was counted once. This chain links TRBV29-1 with TRBJ1-2, with D possibly TRBD1 on 5 matching bases. There are 14 residues in the CDR3. The germline CDR1 and CDR2 sequences are SQVTM and ANQGSEA. V lost 5 bases and J lost 5, with 18 bases in between. Here the CDR3 DNA reads TGCAGCGTTAGCCTCAGTGGGGCAGCTTATGGCTACACCTTC. Amino acids: CSVSLSGAAYGYTF.

V and J are TRBV6-2 or TRBV6-3 and TRBJ2-1, with D perhaps matching TRBD2 (5 bases). Germline CDR1 MNHEY, CDR2 SVGEGT. With 3 bases removed from V and 9 bases from J, the gap between germline ends came to 12 bases. The CDR3 sequence is 13 residues long. The CDR3 nucleotides are TGTGCCAGCAGTTATCCCCCTAGCTTTGAGCAGTTCTTC. Residues: CASSYPPSFEQFF.

This clone was counted once. V and J are TRBV28 and TRBJ1-5; D may be TRBD1 (6 bases). Looked up from germline, CDR1 is MDHEN and CDR2 is SYDVKM. This CDR3 spans 15 amino acids. V was pared by 6 bases and J by 4 bases, with 16 bases between. This chain's CDR3 is CASSGAGTLNQPQHF. CDR3 sequence (DNA): TGTGCCAGCAGCGGAGCCGGGACACTAAATCAGCCCCAGCATTTT.

This chain links TRBV3-1 (or the pseudogene TRBV3-2) with TRBJ2-2; tentative D call: TRBD2 (6 bases). V lost 0 bases and J lost 5, with 13 bases in between. Germline values: CDR1 LGHDT, CDR2 YNNKEL (reference sequence). This CDR3 is built from 16 residues. CDR3 residues: CASSQDYGSGTGELFF. The CDR3 coding sequence is TGTGCCAGCAGCCAAGATTACGGGAGCGGGACCGGGGAGCTGTTTTTT.

J is TRBJ2-7 and V is TRBV6-2 or TRBV6-3; possible D gene TRBD1, 5 bases. With 2 bases removed from V and 3 bases from J, the gap between germline ends came to 11 bases. The V gene's germline CDR1 is MNHEY and CDR2 SVGEGT. The CDR3 is made up of 14 amino acids. The CDR3 is CASSYPDSYYEQYF. The CDR3 DNA reads TGTGCCAGCAGTTACCCCGACAGTTACTACGAGCAGTACTTC.

Here the CDR3 DNA reads TGTGCCACCAGCAGAGATATACAGGGCTATGGCTACACCTTC. This gives the protein CATSRDIQGYGYTF. The rearrangement links TRBV15 to TRBJ1-2; TRBD1 is a possible D gene (6 bases). V was clipped by 0 bases and J by 4 bases, with 9 bases between them. This CDR3 spans 14 amino acids. Germline CDR1 LNHNV, CDR2 YYDKDF (reference sequence).

In its sample, this clone was seen once. The chain carries TRBV3-1 (or the pseudogene TRBV3-2) and TRBJ2-5; no reliable D call. Trimming left V 0 bases short and J 1 base short, with 9 bases between. This CDR3 has 15 residues. Germline CDR1 LGHDT, CDR2 YNNKEL (reference sequence). The DNA for the CDR3 is TGTGCCAGCAGCCAAGATAGACAATTCCAAGAGACCCAGTACTTC. Encoded protein: CASSQDRQFQETQYF.

The V gene is TRBV7-2, the J gene TRBJ1-1, with no clear D. The V gene's germline CDR1 is SGHTA and CDR2 FQGNSA. The CDR3 length is 14 residues. V was clipped by 0 bases and J by 2 bases, with 7 bases between them. DNA for the CDR3: TGTGCCAGCAGCTTAGCACGGATAAACACTGAAGCTTTCTTT. This gives the protein CASSLARINTEAFF.

With respect to this clone: This likely comes from a read error, as the CDR3 has no conserved phenylalanine or tryptophan at its end. Because the CDR3's place on the DNA is in doubt, the DNA is left out and the CDR3 is given as listed by TCRdb. The chain recombines TRBV4-1 with TRBJ1-1. The CDR3 spans 12 residues, counting both ends. Germline CDR1 reads MGHRA; CDR2 reads YSYEKL. CDR3 amino acids: CASSQGRAGHDL.

The chain employs TRBV10-3 and TRBJ2-7; 7 nucleotides line up with TRBD1. The CDR3 consists of 14 residues. Germline CDR1 and CDR2: ENHRY and SYGVKD. V gave up 0 bases and J gave up 3 bases; unmatched junction bases: 2. The CDR3 protein is CAISESTGFYEQYF. The CDR3 DNA reads TGTGCCATCAGTGAGTCGACAGGGTTCTACGAGCAGTACTTC.

The chain uses TRBV7-6 and TRBJ2-3; TRBD1 matches at 8 bases. This CDR3 spans 15 amino acids. Germline-derived CDR1 and CDR2 are SGHVS and FNYEAQ. The J segment lost 6 bases and the V segment lost 5 bases, leaving 10 bases of the junction unmatched. Written as DNA, the CDR3 is TGTGCCAGCAGCCCTTCGGACAGGGTATCGGATACGCAGTATTTT. Translated, it gives CASSPSDRVSDTQYF.

The chain employs TRBV6-6 and TRBJ1-1; D is perhaps TRBD1 (6 bases). CDR3 size: 14 residues. Trimming left V 10 bases short and J 5 bases short, with 20 bases between. Germline V gene data show CDR1 as MNHNY and CDR2 as SVGAGI (reference sequence). The CDR3 nucleotides read TGTGCCACCTACTTCAGGGGATTGAGGACTGAAGCTTTCTTT. Translating it yields CATYFRGLRTEAFF.

The rearrangement joins TRBV4-3 to TRBJ2-4; 8 bases align to TRBD2. Losses at the gene ends were 3 bases for V and 2 bases for J; bases not matched to a gene: 3. Germline CDR1 and CDR2: LGHNA and YSLEER. This CDR3 contains 15 residues. CDR3 residues: CASSHSGSSKNIQYF. The CDR3 DNA reads TGCGCCAGCAGCCACAGCGGGAGCTCCAAAAACATTCAGTACTTC.

The chain is built from TRBV9 and TRBJ2-1; the match to TRBD2 covers 7 bases. CDR1 and CDR2 from the germline V gene are SGDLS and YYNGEE. The CDR3 sequence is 15 residues long. The J segment lost 1 base and the V segment lost 4 bases, leaving 5 bases of the junction unmatched. CDR3 residues: CASSSAGVSYNEQFF. CDR3 coding DNA: TGTGCCAGCAGCTCGGCGGGGGTTTCCTACAATGAGCAGTTCTTC.

The chain employs TRBV28 and TRBJ2-2; D is perhaps TRBD2 (6 bases). The V end lost 5 bases, the J end lost 2 bases, and 9 bases lay between the germline ends. CDR1 is MDHEN and CDR2 is SYDVKM in the germline V gene. The CDR3 contains 14 residues. CDR3 residues: CASSGDSNTGELFF. The CDR3 bases are TGTGCCAGCAGTGGGGACTCCAACACCGGGGAGCTGTTTTTT.

The rearrangement joins TRBV5-1 to TRBJ1-2; TRBD1 might be the D (5 bases). The V gene's germline CDR1 is SGHRS and CDR2 YFSETQ. Trimming took 5 bases from V and 0 from J, leaving 14 bases between them. The CDR3 spans 15 residues. CDR3 DNA sequence: TGCGCCAGCAGATCCCCCGGGGGGGCTAACTATGGCTACACCTTC. Its protein product is CASRSPGGANYGYTF.

This chain uses TRBV3-1 (or the pseudogene TRBV3-2) with TRBJ1-2; no reliable D call. V lost 3 bases to trimming and J lost 2 bases, with 7 bases between them. The CDR3 covers 13 residues. Germline lookup yields CDR1 LGHDT and CDR2 YNNKEL (reference sequence). CDR3 region: CASSQGGNYGYTF. CDR3 bases: TGTGCCAGCAGCCAGGGCGGCAACTATGGCTACACCTTC.

V and J are TRBV7-9 and TRBJ1-4, with D unresolved. The CDR3 extends over 14 amino acids. Germline CDR1 is SEHNR and CDR2 is FQNEAQ (reference sequence). V dropped 1 base and J dropped 4 bases, with 7 bases sitting between them. CDR3 coding DNA: TGTGCCAGCAGCTTAGAAAGGAATAATGAAAAACTGTTTTTT. As protein: CASSLERNNEKLFF.